The clone carrying this T cell receptor (beta chain) was detected many times. Its antigen is not known. Trimming removed 3 bases from V and 0 bases from J, with 15 bases in between. Germline assignment: CDR1 MDHEN and CDR2 SYDVKM. The CDR3 sequence is 17 residues long. PBMCs were derived from roughly 9.6 ml fresh peripheral blood. Regions amplified from RNA transcripts were the TCR beta CDR3 regions. The study used the HTBI primer set for a first-round RT-PCR of the TCR CDR3. TCRdb analysed the multiplex PCR reads with MiXCR anew, one entry per CDR3 protein. This sample carries approximately 330,000 distinct CDR3 sequences, roughly a fifth of them seen once, and the ten largest clones take over 45%. The data derive from a study of T cells in Graves' hyperthyroidism and ophthalmopathy. Study-wide results and caveats: Before onset, by a median of approximately 5.9 months, the model predicted ophthalmopathy.

The sequence came from a woman aged 50 to 60 with Graves' hyperthyroidism. The sample taken for sequencing was blood. The chain recombines TRBV28 with TRBJ2-4, with D unresolved. The chain's CDR3 is CASSFPPNHLAKNIQYF. The CDR3 DNA reads as TGTGCCAGCAGTTTTCCGCCTAACCACCTAGCCAAAAACATTCAGTACTTC.